A single T cell receptor (beta chain) is shown here with its context. Antigen unknown. Stated treatment: oral pan-JAK inhibitor, 5-10 mg twice daily. Sorting of PBMCs yielded the CD4+ and CD8+ T cells. The entry originates in a study of CD8+ T cells in alopecia areata. Study details: Tofacitinib was taken orally by treated patients, and the dose was 5 to 10 mg twice daily. The tofacitinib course ran for 6 to 18 months and was followed by 6 months off drug. General study findings and limits: For patients receiving tofacitinib, scalp clonality and expanded CD8+ clones among the top 100 significantly decreased.

Reverse transcribed after extraction, RNA yielded cDNA as the sequencing template. Clones were read by immunoSEQ multiplex PCR, and TCRdb kept only the in-frame ones, dropping some. Here the sample spans a few hundred thousand clones, more than 30% being singletons. Per the germline V gene, CDR1 is SEHNR and CDR2 is FQNEAQ (reference sequence). V was trimmed by 2 bases and J by 5 bases, leaving 12 bases between them. This CDR3 contains 14 residues. The sequence was obtained from a human donor with alopecia areata. The gene calls are TRBV7-9 and TRBJ2-5; unclear D gene. Sequencing was performed on CD4+ T cells sorted from blood, taken at approximately week 30, from a patient treated with tofacitinib. The CDR3 here is CASSLSAGRETQYF. CDR3 coding DNA: TGTGCCAGCAGCTTATCGGCAGGCCGGGAGACCCAGTACTTC.